Shown below are 10 T cell receptor beta chains from a single sample sequenced in a study of blood T cells in healthy people across ages. Next came a second PCR, run for about 7 to 12 cycles, which used a sample-barcoded 5' primer along with a J-beta primer mix. TCRdb independently ran MiXCR on the 5' RACE reads; one entry per CDR3 protein. This table holds around 800,000 distinct CDR3 sequences, about 55% found once. The sample taken for sequencing was blood. These receptors were obtained from an elderly man in good health.

The chain has TRBV30 and TRBJ1-2, with D perhaps matching TRBD1 (5 bases). The germline V and J ends were trimmed by 0 bases and 0 bases, with 8 bases remaining between them. This CDR3 contains 14 residues. The germline V gene has CDR1 GTSNPN and CDR2 SVGIG (reference sequence). The CDR3 DNA reads as TGTGCCTGGAGTGTAAGGGGACCTAACTATGGCTACACCTTC. As protein: CAWSVRGPNYGYTF. Looking up the rest from reference TRBV30 and TRBJ1-2 gives the full variable domain: SQTIHQWPATLVQPVGSPLSLECTVEGTSNPNLYWYRQAAGRGLQLLFYSVGIGQISSEVPQNLSASRPQDRQFILSSKKLLLSDSGFYLCAWSVRGPNYGYTFGSGTRLTVV.

V gene TRBV11-3 combines with J gene TRBJ2-5, with D possibly matching TRBD2 (5 bases). Germline CDR1 SGHNT, CDR2 YENEEA. V was trimmed by 1 base and J by 1 base, leaving 10 bases between them. The CDR3 extends over 15 amino acids. The CDR3 reads CASSLGEGFQETQYF. Written as DNA, the CDR3 is TGTGCCAGCAGCTTAGGTGAGGGCTTCCAAGAGACCCAGTACTTC.

This clonotype was counted a few times. The chain has TRBV20-1 and TRBJ2-1; D remains ambiguous. The CDR3 length is 10 residues. Trimming shortened V by 5 bases and J by 10 bases, and 9 bases separated the two germline ends. The germline gives CDR1 DFQATT, CDR2 SNEGSKA (reference sequence). Here the CDR3 DNA reads TGCAGTGCTCCTCTGGGGGAGCAGTTCTTC. Its protein product is CSAPLGEQFF.

This clonotype was observed a few times. The chain carries TRBV25-1 and TRBJ2-5; TRBD2 aligns across 12 bases. J was trimmed by 0 bases and V by 4 bases; bases with no gene match: 3. Germline V gives CDR1 MGHDK, CDR2 SYGVNS. CDR3 length: 16 amino acids. The CDR3 DNA reads as TGTGCCAGCAGTGGGACTAGCGGGGCCCACCAAGAGACCCAGTACTTC. It translates to CASSGTSGAHQETQYF.

The chain recombines TRBV5-1 with TRBJ2-7, with D unclear. CDR1 and CDR2 from the germline V gene are SGHRS and YFSETQ. Between the trimmed V and J ends, which lost 0 bases and 2 bases, there was a span of 12 bases. The CDR3 loop spans 15 amino acids. The CDR3 reads CASSLAPPGPYEQYF. The CDR3 region has the DNA TGCGCCAGCAGCTTGGCCCCCCCTGGCCCCTACGAGCAGTACTTC.

This clonotype appeared once. The chain carries TRBV28 and TRBJ1-5; D is undetermined. Germline V lookup: CDR1 MDHEN, CDR2 SYDVKM. The CDR3 runs 15 residues. V was trimmed by 2 bases and J by 0 bases, leaving 8 bases between them. CDR3: CASSLPGNSNQPQHF. The CDR3 DNA is TGTGCCAGCAGTTTACCGGGGAATAGCAATCAGCCCCAGCATTTT.

The chain recombines TRBV6-2 or TRBV6-3 with TRBJ2-1; 8 nucleotides match TRBD1. The length of the CDR3 is 16 residues. Germline V CDR1 and CDR2: MNHEY, SVGEGT. V shed 0 bases, J shed 5 bases, and the junction held 6 bases outside the gene matches. This CDR3 is CASSYSGTGVDNEQFF. The CDR3 bases are TGTGCCAGCAGTTACTCTGGGACAGGAGTAGACAATGAGCAGTTCTTC.

The rearrangement joins TRBV20-1 to TRBJ2-6; a weak D match, TRBD1 (6 bases). This CDR3 has 15 amino acids. In germline, CDR1 is DFQATT, CDR2 SNEGSKA (reference sequence). Between the trimmed V and J ends, which lost 5 bases and 2 bases, there was a span of 13 bases. The CDR3 reads CSAADHRAGANVLTF. CDR3 sequence (DNA): TGCAGTGCTGCCGATCACAGGGCTGGGGCCAACGTCCTGACTTTC.

The chain uses TRBV15 and TRBJ2-1; D may be TRBD2 (5 bases). V lost 7 bases, J lost 9 bases, and 22 bases lay in between. Per germline, CDR1 LNHNV and CDR2 YYDKDF (reference sequence). This CDR3 spans 15 amino acids. The CDR3 sequence: CATTTLDGVAGEQFF. Here the CDR3 DNA reads TGTGCCACCACCACCCTCGACGGGGTAGCAGGTGAGCAGTTCTTC.

This clonotype was seen a handful of times. The chain combines TRBV4-1 with TRBJ2-3; TRBD2 matches at 9 bases. This CDR3 spans 16 amino acids. The junction had 16 bases not matched to a gene; V was cut back by 1 base and J by 14 bases. The germline gives CDR1 MGHRA, CDR2 YSYEKL. The CDR3 sequence is CASSQGLAGGRRYAYF. CDR3 sequence (DNA): TGCGCCAGCAGCCAAGGGCTGGCGGGAGGGCGCAGATACGCGTATTTT.